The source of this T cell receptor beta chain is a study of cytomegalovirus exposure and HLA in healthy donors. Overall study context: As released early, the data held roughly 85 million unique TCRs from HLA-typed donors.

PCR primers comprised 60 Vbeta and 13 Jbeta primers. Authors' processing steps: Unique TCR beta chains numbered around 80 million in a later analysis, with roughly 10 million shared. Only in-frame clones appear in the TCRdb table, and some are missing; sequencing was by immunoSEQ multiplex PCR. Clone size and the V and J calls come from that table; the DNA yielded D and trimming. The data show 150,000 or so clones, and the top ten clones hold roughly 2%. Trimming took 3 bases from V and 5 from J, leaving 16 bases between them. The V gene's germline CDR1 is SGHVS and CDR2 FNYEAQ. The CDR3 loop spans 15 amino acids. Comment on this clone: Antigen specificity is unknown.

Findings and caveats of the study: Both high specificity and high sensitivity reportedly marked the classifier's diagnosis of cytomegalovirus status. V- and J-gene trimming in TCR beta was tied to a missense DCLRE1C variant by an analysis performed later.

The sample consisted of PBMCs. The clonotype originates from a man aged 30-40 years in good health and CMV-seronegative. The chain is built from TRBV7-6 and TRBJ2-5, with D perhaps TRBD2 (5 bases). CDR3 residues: CASSLTGGGGETQYF. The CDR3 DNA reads TGTGCCAGCAGCTTGACGGGTGGAGGAGGTGAGACCCAGTACTTC. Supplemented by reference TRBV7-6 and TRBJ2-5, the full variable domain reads GAGVSQSPRYKVTKRGQDVALRCDPISGHVSLYWYRQALGQGPEFLTYFNYEAQQDKSGLPNDRFSAERPEGSISTLTIQRTEQRDSAMYRCASSLTGGGGETQYFGPGTRLLVL.